The 27 T cell receptor beta chains below all came from one sample that was sequenced in a study of T cell repertoires in cytomegalovirus infection. No antigen is known for these receptors. TCRdb ran MiXCR on the reads and lists one entry per CDR3 protein. Counted here are a few hundred thousand distinct CDR3 sequences, roughly 42% occurring once; the ten biggest clones make up about half. The material sequenced was cultured PBMCs, taken from culture after CMV antigen stimulation. These receptors originate from a human donor in good health (CMV status not recorded). Some clones in this sample may be carry-over from other donors' samples.

This clonotype was counted between two and nine times. The V and J genes are TRBV7-2 and TRBJ2-5; the match to TRBD2 covers 8 bases. CDR1 is SGHTA and CDR2 is FQGNSA in the germline V gene. CDR3 length: 16 residues. J was trimmed by 5 bases and V by 1 base; bases with no gene match: 9. The CDR3 is CASSLGAAGVGETQYF. In DNA form, the CDR3 reads TGTGCCAGCAGCTTAGGAGCAGCGGGGGTCGGTGAGACCCAGTACTTC. Variable domain in full (rest from reference TRBV7-2 and TRBJ2-5): GAGVSQSPSNKVTEKGKDVELRCDPISGHTALYWYRQSLGQGLEFLIYFQGNSAPDKSGLPSDRFSAERTGGSVSTLTIQRTQQEDSAVYLCASSLGAAGVGETQYFGPGTRLLVL.

This clonotype was seen ten or more times. The chain joins TRBV7-8 to TRBJ2-1, with TRBD2 as a possible D gene (5 bases). Germline CDR1 and CDR2: SGHVS and FQNEAQ. Trimming stripped 0 bases from V and 3 bases from J, with 6 bases between. CDR3 length: 14 amino acids. The CDR3 nucleotides are TGTGCCAGCAGCTTAGCGGAGGACTACAATGAGCAGTTCTTC. Translated, it gives CASSLAEDYNEQFF.

The sample holds a few counts of this clonotype. V gene TRBV28 combines with J gene TRBJ1-5; no definite D call. The CDR3 is made up of 14 amino acids. The germline V and J ends were trimmed by 8 bases and 5 bases, with 16 bases remaining between them. The germline CDR1 and CDR2 sequences are MDHEN and SYDVKM. Here the CDR3 reads CASLLAGRDQPQHF. CDR3 nucleotide sequence: TGTGCCAGCCTACTCGCCGGGCGGGATCAGCCCCAGCATTTT.

CDR3 region: CASSRGQIYGYTF. The CDR3 nucleotides are TGTGCCAGCAGCCGAGGGCAGATCTATGGCTACACCTTC. The chain couples TRBV13 to TRBJ1-2; no firm D call. V lost 5 bases to trimming and J lost 4 bases, with 11 bases between them. The CDR3 loop spans 13 amino acids. In germline, CDR1 is PRHDT, CDR2 FYEKMQ (reference sequence).

This chain joins TRBV10-3 and TRBJ2-3; 8 nucleotides line up with TRBD1. The V segment lost 2 bases and the J segment 5 bases; nucleotides outside the gene matches: 3. This CDR3 comprises 14 residues. In germline, CDR1 is ENHRY, CDR2 SYGVKD. This CDR3 reads CAISEDTGGDTQYF. CDR3 in DNA: TGTGCCATCAGTGAGGATACAGGGGGAGATACGCAGTATTTT.

V is TRBV20-1 and J is TRBJ1-1; TRBD1 is a possible D gene (5 bases). The germline gives CDR1 DFQATT, CDR2 SNEGSKA (reference sequence). With 5 bases removed from V and 1 base from J, the gap between germline ends came to 11 bases. The CDR3 spans 13 residues. For the CDR3, the DNA is TGCAGTGCTTACTCCGGGACGAACACTGAAGCTTTCTTT. This codes for CSAYSGTNTEAFF.

The J gene is TRBJ2-1, the V gene TRBV7-6, with 11 nucleotides matching TRBD1. Germline values: CDR1 SGHVS, CDR2 FNYEAQ. V shed 0 bases, J shed 8 bases, and the junction held 3 bases outside the gene matches. This CDR3 spans 15 amino acids. In DNA, the CDR3 is TGTGCCAGCAGCTTAGCTCGGACAGGGGGCCATGAGCAGTTCTTC. It codes for CASSLARTGGHEQFF.

There are a few counts of this clonotype. The gene calls are TRBV12-3 or TRBV12-4 and TRBJ2-2; no reliable D call. Trimming stripped 6 bases from V and 9 bases from J, with 11 bases between. The CDR3 sequence is 12 residues long. The CDR3 DNA reads as TGTGCCAGCAGGGACGACCGACGGGAGCTGTTTTTT. It is translated as CASRDDRRELFF.

This chain connects TRBV20-1 to TRBJ2-3, with no clear D. The CDR3 is made up of 14 amino acids. From germline, CDR1 is DFQATT and CDR2 SNEGSKA (reference sequence). With 5 bases removed from V and 1 base from J, the gap between germline ends came to 13 bases. The CDR3 DNA follows: TGCAGTGCTCTGCGTGTAGGGCGCACAGATACGCAGTATTTT. Translated, it gives CSALRVGRTDTQYF.

This clonotype has ten or more counts. The chain couples TRBV7-2 to TRBJ2-2; D may be TRBD2 (5 bases). Germline assignment: CDR1 SGHTA and CDR2 FQGNSA. V lost 5 bases, J lost 3 bases, and 10 bases lay in between. This CDR3 region has 14 residues. In DNA, the CDR3 is TGTGCCAGCAGCCCAAGCGGACACACCGGGGAGCTGTTTTTT. Protein: CASSPSGHTGELFF.

The chain is built from TRBV12-5 and TRBJ2-2; the match to TRBD2 covers 8 bases. CDR3 size: 16 residues. V shed 5 bases, J shed 5 bases, and the junction held 10 bases outside the gene matches. From germline, CDR1 is LGHNT and CDR2 FRNRAP. The CDR3 loop reads CASGPPAGGETGELFF. The CDR3 coding sequence is TGTGCTAGTGGTCCCCCGGCGGGAGGTGAAACCGGGGAGCTGTTTTTT.

The CDR3 DNA reads as TGTGCCAGCAGCGTGACTAGCGGGATCTACGAGCAGTACTTC. The encoded protein is CASSVTSGIYEQYF. This chain joins TRBV7-2 and TRBJ2-7, with TRBD2 matching 11 bases. The germline CDR1 and CDR2 sequences are SGHTA and FQGNSA. The length of the CDR3 is 14 residues. J was trimmed by 3 bases and V by 5 bases; bases with no gene match: 3.

The chain employs TRBV6-2 or TRBV6-3 and TRBJ1-5, with D unresolved. Germline CDR1 reads MNHEY; CDR2 reads SVGEGT. The CDR3 length is 17 residues. V was pared by 4 bases and J by 1 base, with 17 bases between. The CDR3 here is CASSSRTYSGSNQPQHF. DNA for the CDR3: TGTGCCAGCAGTTCCCGGACCTATTCGGGGAGCAATCAGCCCCAGCATTTT.

The rearrangement uses TRBV18 and TRBJ1-1; D gene unclear. This CDR3 has 13 amino acids. Germline assignment: CDR1 KGHSH and CDR2 LQKENI. Between the trimmed V and J ends, which lost 2 bases and 11 bases, there was a span of 15 bases. In DNA form, the CDR3 reads TGTGCCAGCTCACCAGGCGCGGGGTTGTGGGCTTTCTTT. Its translation: CASSPGAGLWAFF.

V usage is TRBV12-3 or TRBV12-4 and J usage is TRBJ2-5, with TRBD1 matching 7 bases. CDR3 length: 15 residues. Germline trimming cut 4 bases from V and 1 base from J; bases unmatched to any gene: 6. The CDR3 region is CASSSLRDSQETQYF. The CDR3 region has the DNA TGTGCCAGCAGTTCCCTTCGGGACAGCCAAGAGACCCAGTACTTC.

The chain carries TRBV30 and TRBJ1-6; D perhaps matches TRBD1 (5 bases). V dropped 2 bases and J dropped 10 bases, with 6 bases sitting between them. The germline V gene has CDR1 GTSNPN and CDR2 SVGIG (reference sequence). The CDR3 length is 11 residues. CDR3 sequence: CAWSRDSPLHF. The CDR3 coding sequence is TGTGCCTGGAGTCGGGACTCACCCCTCCACTTT.

The genes are TRBV28 and TRBJ2-1; 10 positions agree with TRBD2. Germline-derived CDR1 and CDR2 are MDHEN and SYDVKM. After removal of 8 bases from V and 6 bases from J, the junction contained 13 bases not matched to a gene. The CDR3 is made up of 16 amino acids. CDR3 coding DNA: TGTGCCAGCCTAACCTGGGCTAGCGGGGGAGGCAATGAGCAGTTCTTC. Encoded protein: CASLTWASGGGNEQFF.

The chain is built from TRBV20-1 and TRBJ2-5; TRBD2 agrees at 11 bases. The junction had 1 base not matched to a gene; V was cut back by 7 bases and J by 0 bases. The CDR3 is 13 amino acids. In germline, CDR1 is DFQATT, CDR2 SNEGSKA (reference sequence). CDR3 nucleotide sequence: TGCAGTGAGGGACTAGCGGACCAAGAGACCCAGTACTTC. Translation gives CSEGLADQETQYF.

The chain recombines TRBV11-2 with TRBJ2-1, with 8 positions matching TRBD2. CDR1 and CDR2 (germline): SGHAT, FQNNGV. The junction had 8 bases not matched to a gene; V was cut back by 5 bases and J by 8 bases. The CDR3 runs to 14 residues. The CDR3 loop reads CASSPAGGGDEQFF. Here the CDR3 DNA reads TGTGCCAGCAGCCCAGCCGGGGGGGGAGATGAGCAGTTCTTC.

The chain is built from TRBV30 and TRBJ1-2; D ambiguous. V shed 2 bases and J shed 4 bases, with 11 bases lying between them. Germline V CDR1 and CDR2: GTSNPN, SVGIG (reference sequence). This CDR3 spans 13 amino acids. The CDR3 loop reads CAWSLGLGYGYTF. The DNA of the CDR3 is TGTGCCTGGAGTCTGGGGTTGGGCTATGGCTACACCTTC.

This clonotype was found a few times. The gene calls are TRBV7-2 and TRBJ1-2; D is perhaps TRBD1 (6 bases). The CDR3 is made up of 13 amino acids. Germline CDR1 is SGHTA and CDR2 is FQGNSA. The V end lost 2 bases, the J end lost 6 bases, and 10 bases lay between the germline ends. In DNA, the CDR3 is TGTGCCAGCAGCTTAAAACAGGGAAATGGCTACACCTTC. Encoded protein: CASSLKQGNGYTF.

This chain joins TRBV29-1 and TRBJ1-1; D gene unclear. Germline CDR1 reads SQVTM; CDR2 reads ANQGSEA. Trimming removed 6 bases at V and 0 bases at J, with 8 bases between. This CDR3 has 12 residues. Here the CDR3 reads CSVVLVNTEAFF. For the CDR3, the DNA is TGCAGCGTCGTTTTGGTGAACACTGAAGCTTTCTTT.

The CDR3 loop is CASGDRAAETQYF. Here the CDR3 DNA reads TGTGCCAGCGGGGACAGGGCAGCGGAGACCCAGTACTTC. The rearrangement uses TRBV7-9 and TRBJ2-5; 9 nucleotides line up with TRBD1. The V gene's germline CDR1 is SEHNR and CDR2 FQNEAQ (reference sequence). This CDR3 has 13 amino acids. V shed 8 bases and J 5 bases; nucleotides not matched to a gene: 6. Supplemented by reference TRBV7-9 and TRBJ2-5, the full variable domain reads DTGVSQNPRHKITKRGQNVTFRCDPISEHNRLYWYRQTLGQGPEFLTYFQNEAQLEKSRLLSDRFSAERPKGSFSTLEIQRTEQGDSAMYLCASGDRAAETQYFGPGTRLLVL.

The CDR3 DNA is TGTGCCAGCAGTGATTTCCCTCGGCAGGGGGAAGAGACCCAGTACTTC. Translating it yields CASSDFPRQGEETQYF. This chain links TRBV2 with TRBJ2-5; TRBD1 matches 7 bases. J was trimmed by 3 bases and V by 3 bases; bases with no gene match: 10. CDR1 is SNHLY, CDR2 FYNNEI, per germline. This CDR3 has 16 residues.

The genes are TRBV7-2 and TRBJ2-6; no reliable D call. Trimming stripped 3 bases from V and 12 bases from J, with 9 bases between. This CDR3 region has 12 residues. The V gene's germline CDR1 is SGHTA and CDR2 FQGNSA. The chain's CDR3 is CASSFLGSVLTF. The DNA for the CDR3 is TGTGCCAGCAGCTTCTTGGGGTCCGTCCTGACTTTC.

This clonotype was observed a single time. The rearrangement uses TRBV6-1 and TRBJ1-2; D is perhaps TRBD1 (5 bases). CDR1 and CDR2 from the germline V gene are MNHNS and SASEGT. The CDR3 consists of 15 residues. Between the trimmed V and J ends, which lost 6 bases and 0 bases, there was a span of 14 bases. The CDR3 sequence: CASSITGLANYGYTF. The CDR3 DNA reads as TGTGCCAGCAGCATAACAGGTTTAGCTAACTATGGCTACACCTTC.

This clonotype was picked up a small number of times. The chain is built from TRBV4-3 and TRBJ2-7; D is ambiguous. V lost 1 base, J lost 0 bases, and 7 bases lay in between. The CDR3 runs 14 residues. Germline values: CDR1 LGHNA, CDR2 YSLEER. The CDR3, as DNA: TGCGCCAGCAGCCAAGTGGCCCTCTCCTACGAGCAGTACTTC. It encodes CASSQVALSYEQYF.